This T cell receptor (beta chain) emerged from a study of vaccination effects on CD4 cells after COVID-19 (dated by TCRdb to between 2020 and 2023). For the study in its entirety: Participants received two doses of either the BNT162b2 or the mRNA-1273 mRNA SARS-CoV-2 vaccine. Pre-vaccine samples were drawn from a couple of convalescent patients 16 days and one week before the first dose, at 142 and 148 days after COVID-19 diagnosis. SARS-CoV-2 spike-specific CD4+ TCR repertoires were compared before and after mRNA vaccination in COVID-19 convalescent patients and in infection-naive vaccine recipients. A total of more than 8 COVID-19 convalescent patients and a few SARS-CoV-2-naive healthy vaccine recipients were included in the full study. Cultures from other donors in the study were sequenced with the Oncomine TCR Beta short-read assay on an Illumina iSeq 100.

Comment on this clone: This clone's antigen is unknown. No clone much larger than this one lies a single base away; base qualities are absent.

After removal of 4 bases from V and 1 base from J, the junction retains 6 bases not matched to a gene. Reading from cysteine to phenylalanine, the CDR3 counts 16 amino acids. CDR3 DNA only is kept here, 48 bases in frame from base 1. CDR1 and CDR2 are drawn from the germline V gene: ENHRY, SYGVKD. Library prep was done by the immunoSEQ multiplex PCR assay. DNA from the cultured, isolated CD4+ T cells was subjected to TCR beta CDR3 sequencing. The paper's processing steps were these. Non-productive TCR sequences were discarded, and reads were trimmed to the CDR3 region, with only CDR3s of 7 or more amino acids retained. The MANAFEST web app was used to identify antigen-specific clonotypes by comparing expansion in peptide wells with expansion in reference cultures. To count as positive, a clone had to show expansion at FDR<0.05 compared with the reference and with all other wells, an odds ratio above 5, and a frequency above 0.1% in two replicate wells. Clonotypes significantly expanded in SARS-CoV-2 spike wells and in at least one common cold coronavirus spike condition were defined as cross-reactive. Levenshtein distance calculated with the stringdist R package was used to assess CDR3 similarity, and unrooted trees were constructed with ape in R 3.6.1. TCRdb's version of the immuneACCESS table is confined to in-frame rearrangements and falls short of the full clone set. An unresolved V gene accounts for under half of the shortfall where checked; the remainder is of unknown origin. That table supplies the V and J calls and clone size; D and trimming were determined from the DNA. The sample table holds approximately 28,000 clones, of which about 80% were seen once. In total, the top ten clones hold roughly 15% of the sample.

What the authors observed across the whole study: Only a small number of convalescent patients were included, and no early post-infection timepoints were available, which limited the study. Marked clonal contraction was observed in both infection-induced and vaccine-induced clones at late post-vaccination timepoints, consistent with waning T cell responses. For convalescent patients, new clones induced by the vaccine made up most of the post-vaccine spike-reactive repertoire, and these new clones were largely distinct from the clones induced by infection.

In the ViraFEST assay, PBMC were stimulated with viral peptide pools, and TCR sequencing was then used to find antigen-specific CD4+ T cell clonotypes based on their expansion. After more than nine days of culture, CD4+ T cells were isolated with the EasySep CD4+ T cell isolation kit. PCR-confirmed SARS-CoV-2 infection had occurred in convalescent patients between March and December 2020, before the Alpha, Beta and Delta variants emerged in the United States. Approximately 2 million PBMC per well were cultured in IMDM with roughly 5% human AB serum, 8 to 10 IU/ml IL-2 and gentamicin, plus 10 ug/ml peptides. Half of the culture medium was replaced with fresh IL-2-containing medium on days 3 and 7. Each peptide stimulation condition was cultured in triplicate wells unless otherwise noted. Using Ficoll-Paque Plus gradient centrifugation, PBMC were separated from whole blood and then either used fresh or cryopreserved at -140C. The spike proteins of SARS-CoV-2 and of the common cold coronaviruses HCoV-NL63, HCoV-OC43 and HCoV-229E were spanned by overlapping peptide pools. The QIAamp micro DNA kit was used to extract genomic DNA from the cultured CD4+ T cells.

This clonotype was obtained from a human donor who had a prior SARS-CoV-2 infection. Sequencing was performed on CD4+ T cells from PBMCs cultured with HCoV-NL63 spike peptides, taken before COVID-19 vaccination. In light of the paper, this sample's cell subset or site label describes: HCoV-NL63 spike overlapping peptide pool stimulation. The sequence is built from TRBV10-3 and TRBJ2-5; TRBD2 lines up with 10 middle nucleotides. This receptor has the CDR3 CAISGSSGGAQETQYF. The sequenced DNA: TGTGCCATCAGTGGTTCGAGCGGGGGGGCCCAAGAGACCCAGTACTTC.